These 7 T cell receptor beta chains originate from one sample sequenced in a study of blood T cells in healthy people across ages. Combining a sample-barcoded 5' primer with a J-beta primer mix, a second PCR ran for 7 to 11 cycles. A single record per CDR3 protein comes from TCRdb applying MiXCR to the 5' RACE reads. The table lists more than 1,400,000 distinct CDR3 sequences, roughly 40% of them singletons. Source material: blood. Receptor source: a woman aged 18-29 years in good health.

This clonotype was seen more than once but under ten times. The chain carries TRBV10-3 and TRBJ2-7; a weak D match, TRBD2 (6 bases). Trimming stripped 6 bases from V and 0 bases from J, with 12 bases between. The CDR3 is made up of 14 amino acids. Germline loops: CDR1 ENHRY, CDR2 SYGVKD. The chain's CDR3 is CAISGGTASYEQYF. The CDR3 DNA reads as TGTGCCATCAGCGGAGGGACCGCCTCCTACGAGCAGTACTTC.

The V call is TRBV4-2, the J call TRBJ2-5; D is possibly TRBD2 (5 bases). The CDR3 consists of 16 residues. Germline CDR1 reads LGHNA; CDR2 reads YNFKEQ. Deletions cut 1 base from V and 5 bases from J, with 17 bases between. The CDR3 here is CASSQGSGRDMETQYF. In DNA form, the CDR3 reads TGTGCCAGCAGCCAAGGAAGCGGCCGGGATATGGAGACCCAGTACTTC.

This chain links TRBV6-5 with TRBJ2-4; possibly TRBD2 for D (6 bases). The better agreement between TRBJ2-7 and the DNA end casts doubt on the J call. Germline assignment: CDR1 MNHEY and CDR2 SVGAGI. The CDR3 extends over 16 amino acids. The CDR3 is CASSYSWWEASYEQYF. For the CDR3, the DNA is TGTGCCAGCAGTTACTCTTGGTGGGAGGCCTCCTACGAGCAGTACTTC.

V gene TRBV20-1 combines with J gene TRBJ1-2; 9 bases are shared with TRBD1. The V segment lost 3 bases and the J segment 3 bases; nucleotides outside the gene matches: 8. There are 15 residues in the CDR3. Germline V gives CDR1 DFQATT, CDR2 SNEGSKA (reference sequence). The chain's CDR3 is CSARLGGQGYYGYTF. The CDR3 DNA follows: TGCAGTGCTAGGCTAGGGGGACAGGGATACTATGGCTACACCTTC.

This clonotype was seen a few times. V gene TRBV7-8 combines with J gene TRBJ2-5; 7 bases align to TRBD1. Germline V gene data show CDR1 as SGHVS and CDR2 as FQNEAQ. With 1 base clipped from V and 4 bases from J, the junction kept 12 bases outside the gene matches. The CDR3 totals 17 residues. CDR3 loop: CASSLETGILDRETQYF. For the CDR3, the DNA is TGTGCCAGCAGCTTAGAGACAGGGATCTTGGACCGAGAGACCCAGTACTTC.

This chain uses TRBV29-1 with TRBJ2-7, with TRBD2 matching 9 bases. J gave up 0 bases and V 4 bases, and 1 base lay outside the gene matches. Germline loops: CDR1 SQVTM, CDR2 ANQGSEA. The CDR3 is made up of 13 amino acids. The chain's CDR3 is CSVGGGVSYEQYF. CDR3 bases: TGCAGCGTTGGCGGGGGGGTCTCCTACGAGCAGTACTTC.

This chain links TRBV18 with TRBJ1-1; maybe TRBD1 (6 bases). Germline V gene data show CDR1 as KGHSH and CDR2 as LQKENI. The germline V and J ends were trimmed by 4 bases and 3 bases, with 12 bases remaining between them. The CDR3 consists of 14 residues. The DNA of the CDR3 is TGTGCCAGCTCACTGCAGGGGTTCGACACTGAAGCTTTCTTT. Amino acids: CASSLQGFDTEAFF.